The text below deals with one TCR beta chain. The record originates from a study of T cell repertoires in ileal Crohn's disease. The table came from immunoSEQ multiplex PCR; TCRdb's copy has only in-frame clones and leaves some out. The repertoire holds fewer than 6,500 clones, with more than 65% as singletons. Germline V gene lookup returns CDR1 MNHNS and CDR2 SASEGT. The CDR3 length is 16 residues. After removal of 3 bases from V and 9 bases from J, the junction contained 12 bases not matched to a gene. This TCR was recovered from an adult with Crohn's disease. The specimen sequenced was ileal tissue. The chain recombines TRBV6-1 with TRBJ2-1, with 9 bases matching TRBD2. The CDR3 nucleotides read TGTGCCAGCAGTGACCCTAGCGGGAAAAGGCTAGGTGAGCAGTTCTTC. This codes for CASSDPSGKRLGEQFF.